These 2 T cell receptor beta chains came from one sample sequenced in a study of OX40 agonist ivuxolimab in advanced cancers. Data came from immunoSEQ multiplex PCR; TCRdb stores just in-frame clones and leaves some out. The sample holds about 80,000 clones, about 83% seen once. The starting material was CD4+ or CD8+ T cells sorted from blood, obtained in a trial of the OX40 agonist ivuxolimab. These receptor sequences come from an adult with an advanced solid tumor such as melanoma, head and neck, liver or kidney cancer.

This clone was observed a few times. The chain uses TRBV4-3 and TRBJ1-4; 8 bases line up with TRBD1. Trimming at V came to 0 bases and at J to 10 bases, leaving 7 bases not matched to a gene. The CDR3 consists of 15 residues. Germline values: CDR1 LGHNA, CDR2 YSLEER. The CDR3 loop reads CASSQDRGLFGKLFF. The CDR3 nucleotides are TGCGCCAGCAGCCAAGACAGGGGGCTGTTTGGAAAACTGTTTTTT.

V usage is TRBV7-2 and J usage is TRBJ2-3, with 13 nucleotides matching TRBD2. The CDR3 is 16 amino acids. The ends lost 4 bases at V and 0 bases at J; junction bases unmatched: 1. The germline V gene has CDR1 SGHTA and CDR2 FQGNSA. The CDR3 is CASSSGLAGSTDTQYF. Here the CDR3 DNA reads TGTGCCAGCAGCTCGGGACTAGCGGGGAGCACAGATACGCAGTATTTT.